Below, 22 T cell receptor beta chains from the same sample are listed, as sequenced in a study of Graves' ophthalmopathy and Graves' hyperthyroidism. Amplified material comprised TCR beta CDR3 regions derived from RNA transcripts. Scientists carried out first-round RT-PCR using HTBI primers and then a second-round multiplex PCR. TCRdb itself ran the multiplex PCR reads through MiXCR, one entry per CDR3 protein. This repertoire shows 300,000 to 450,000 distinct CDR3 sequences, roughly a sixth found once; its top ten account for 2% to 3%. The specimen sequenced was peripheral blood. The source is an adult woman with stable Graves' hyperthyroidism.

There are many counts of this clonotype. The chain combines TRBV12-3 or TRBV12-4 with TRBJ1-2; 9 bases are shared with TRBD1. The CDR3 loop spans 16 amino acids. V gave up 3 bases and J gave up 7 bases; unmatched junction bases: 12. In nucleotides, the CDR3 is TGTGCCAGCAGTTTTGGCGGGACAGGGCCTCAGGGTGGCTACACCTTC. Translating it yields CASSFGGTGPQGGYTF.

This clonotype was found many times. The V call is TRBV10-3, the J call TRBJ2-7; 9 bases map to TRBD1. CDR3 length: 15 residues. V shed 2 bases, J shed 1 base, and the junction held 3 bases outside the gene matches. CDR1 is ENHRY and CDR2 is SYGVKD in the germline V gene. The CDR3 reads CAISERGTGSYEQYF. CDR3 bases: TGTGCCATCAGTGAGCGAGGGACAGGGTCCTACGAGCAGTACTTC.

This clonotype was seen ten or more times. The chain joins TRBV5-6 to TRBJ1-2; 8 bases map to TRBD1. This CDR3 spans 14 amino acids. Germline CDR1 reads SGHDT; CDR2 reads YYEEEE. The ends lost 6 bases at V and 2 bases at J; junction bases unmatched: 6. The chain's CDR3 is CASTRRTGNYGYTF. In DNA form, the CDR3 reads TGTGCCAGCACGCGAAGGACAGGGAACTATGGCTACACCTTC.

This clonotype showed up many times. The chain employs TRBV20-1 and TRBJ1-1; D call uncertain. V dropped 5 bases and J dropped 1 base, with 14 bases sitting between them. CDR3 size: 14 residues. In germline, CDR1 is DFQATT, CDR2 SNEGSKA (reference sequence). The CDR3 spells CSARGFSRNTEAFF. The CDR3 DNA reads TGCAGTGCTCGAGGGTTCAGCCGGAACACTGAAGCTTTCTTT.

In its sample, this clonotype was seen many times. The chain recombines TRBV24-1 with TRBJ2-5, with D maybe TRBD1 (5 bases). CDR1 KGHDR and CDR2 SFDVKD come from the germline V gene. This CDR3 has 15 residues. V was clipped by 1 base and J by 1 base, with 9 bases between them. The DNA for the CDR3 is TGTGCCACCAGTGATTTCAGACAGAGCCAAGAGACCCAGTACTTC. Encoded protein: CATSDFRQSQETQYF.

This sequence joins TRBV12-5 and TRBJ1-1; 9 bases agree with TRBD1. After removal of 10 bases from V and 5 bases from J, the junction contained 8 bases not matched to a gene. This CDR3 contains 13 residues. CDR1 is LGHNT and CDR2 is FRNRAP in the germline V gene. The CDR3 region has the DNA TGTGCTATCCGGGACAGGGTATCGACTGAAGCTTTCTTT. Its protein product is CAIRDRVSTEAFF.

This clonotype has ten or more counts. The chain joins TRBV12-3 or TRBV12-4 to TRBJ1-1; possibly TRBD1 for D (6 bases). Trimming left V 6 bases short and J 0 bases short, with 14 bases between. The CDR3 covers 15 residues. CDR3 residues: CASSIPQGVNTEAFF. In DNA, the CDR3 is TGTGCCAGCAGCATCCCACAGGGTGTGAACACTGAAGCTTTCTTT.

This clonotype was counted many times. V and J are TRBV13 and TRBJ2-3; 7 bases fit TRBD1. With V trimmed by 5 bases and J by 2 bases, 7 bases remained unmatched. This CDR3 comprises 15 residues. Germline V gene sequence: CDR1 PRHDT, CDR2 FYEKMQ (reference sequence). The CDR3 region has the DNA TGTGCCAGCAGCCTCCGGGACAGACCCACAGATACGCAGTATTTT. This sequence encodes CASSLRDRPTDTQYF.

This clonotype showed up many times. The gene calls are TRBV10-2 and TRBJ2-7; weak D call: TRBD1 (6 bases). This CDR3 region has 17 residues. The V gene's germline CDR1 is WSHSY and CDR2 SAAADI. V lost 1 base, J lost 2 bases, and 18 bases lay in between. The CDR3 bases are TGCGCCAGCAGTGAGTTTGGGAGTGGGGACACCACCTACGAGCAGTACTTC. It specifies CASSEFGSGDTTYEQYF.

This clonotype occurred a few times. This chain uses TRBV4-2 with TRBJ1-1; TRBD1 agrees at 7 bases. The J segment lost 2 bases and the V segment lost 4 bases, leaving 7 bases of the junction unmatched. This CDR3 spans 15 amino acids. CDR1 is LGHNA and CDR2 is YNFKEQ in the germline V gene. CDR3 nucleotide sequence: TGTGCCAGCAGCCGACAAGGAGGGGGCAACACTGAAGCTTTCTTT. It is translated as CASSRQGGGNTEAFF.

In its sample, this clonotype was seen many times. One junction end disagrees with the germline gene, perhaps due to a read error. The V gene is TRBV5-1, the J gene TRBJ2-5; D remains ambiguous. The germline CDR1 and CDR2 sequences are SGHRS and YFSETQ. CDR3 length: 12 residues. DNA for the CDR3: TGTGCCAGCAGCTTAGGCCAAGAGACCCAGTACTTC. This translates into CASSLGQETQYF.

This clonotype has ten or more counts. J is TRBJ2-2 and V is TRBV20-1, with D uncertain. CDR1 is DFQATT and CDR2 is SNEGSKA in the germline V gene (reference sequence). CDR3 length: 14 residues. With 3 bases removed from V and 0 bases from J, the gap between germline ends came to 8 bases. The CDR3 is CSASIAANTGELFF. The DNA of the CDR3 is TGCAGTGCTAGTATAGCAGCGAACACCGGGGAGCTGTTTTTT.

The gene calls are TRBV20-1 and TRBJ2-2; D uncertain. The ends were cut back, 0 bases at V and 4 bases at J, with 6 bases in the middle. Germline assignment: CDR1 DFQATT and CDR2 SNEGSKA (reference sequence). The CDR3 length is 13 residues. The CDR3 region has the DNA TGCAGTGCTAGAGACGGTACCACCGGGGAGCTGTTTTTT. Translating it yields CSARDGTTGELFF.

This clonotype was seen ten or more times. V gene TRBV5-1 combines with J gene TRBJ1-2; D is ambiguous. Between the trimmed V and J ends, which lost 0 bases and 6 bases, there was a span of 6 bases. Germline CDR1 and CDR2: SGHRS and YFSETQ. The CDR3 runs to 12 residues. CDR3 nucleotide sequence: TGCGCCAGCAGCTTGGCTCGGGATGGCTACACCTTC. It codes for CASSLARDGYTF.

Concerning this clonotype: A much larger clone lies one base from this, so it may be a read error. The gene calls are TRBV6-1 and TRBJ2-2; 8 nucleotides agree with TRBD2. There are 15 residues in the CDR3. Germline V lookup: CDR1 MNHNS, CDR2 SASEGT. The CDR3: CASFRGGQSTGERFF. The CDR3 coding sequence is TGTGCCAGCTTCCGGGGGGGGCAGAGTACCGGGGAGCGGTTTTTT.

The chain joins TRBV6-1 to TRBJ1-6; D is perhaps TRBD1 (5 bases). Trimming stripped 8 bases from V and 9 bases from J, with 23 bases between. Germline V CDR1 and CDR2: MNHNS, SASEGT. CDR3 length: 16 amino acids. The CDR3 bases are TGTGCCAGCCACCTTAGGGCTGGGCAGGGTGGTTCACCCCTCCACTTT. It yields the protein CASHLRAGQGGSPLHF.

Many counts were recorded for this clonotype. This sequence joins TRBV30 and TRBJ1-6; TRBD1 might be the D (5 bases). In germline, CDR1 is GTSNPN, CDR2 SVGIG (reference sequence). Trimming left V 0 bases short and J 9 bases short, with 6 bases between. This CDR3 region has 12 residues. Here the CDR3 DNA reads TGTGCCTGGAGTGTACAGGCTTCACCCCTCCACTTT. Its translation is CAWSVQASPLHF.

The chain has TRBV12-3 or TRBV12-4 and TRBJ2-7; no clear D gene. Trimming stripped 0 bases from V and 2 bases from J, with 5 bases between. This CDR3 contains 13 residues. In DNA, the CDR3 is TGTGCCAGCAGTTTAGCCCCCCCCTACGAGCAGTACTTC. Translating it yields CASSLAPPYEQYF.

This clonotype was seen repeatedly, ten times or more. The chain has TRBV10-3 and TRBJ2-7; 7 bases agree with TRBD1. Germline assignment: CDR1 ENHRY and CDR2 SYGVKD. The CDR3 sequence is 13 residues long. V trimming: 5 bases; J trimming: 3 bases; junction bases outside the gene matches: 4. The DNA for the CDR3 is TGTGCCATCAGTCCGACAGGGAACTACGAGCAGTACTTC. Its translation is CAISPTGNYEQYF.

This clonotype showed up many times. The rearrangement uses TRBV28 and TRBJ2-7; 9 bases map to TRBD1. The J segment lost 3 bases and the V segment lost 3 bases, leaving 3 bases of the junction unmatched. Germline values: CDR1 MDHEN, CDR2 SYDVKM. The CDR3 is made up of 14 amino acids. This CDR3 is CASSFLDRGYEQYF. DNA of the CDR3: TGTGCCAGCAGTTTTTTGGACAGGGGCTACGAGCAGTACTTC.

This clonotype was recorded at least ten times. The CDR3 reads CASGEHQSLGEQYF. CDR3 coding DNA: TGTGCCAGTGGAGAGCACCAGAGCCTAGGCGAGCAGTACTTC. The rearrangement joins TRBV6-1 to TRBJ2-7; no clear D. The V gene's germline CDR1 is MNHNS and CDR2 SASEGT. Trimming left V 9 bases short and J 6 bases short, with 21 bases between. The CDR3 contains 14 residues.

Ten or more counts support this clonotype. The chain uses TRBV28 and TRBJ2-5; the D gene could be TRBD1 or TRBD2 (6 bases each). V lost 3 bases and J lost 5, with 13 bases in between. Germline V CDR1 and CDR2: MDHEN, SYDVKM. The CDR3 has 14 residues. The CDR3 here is CASSFPDSGETQYF. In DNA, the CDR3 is TGTGCCAGCAGTTTTCCGGACAGCGGGGAGACCCAGTACTTC.